This entry lists 14 T cell receptor beta chains sequenced from one sample in a study of regulatory T cells in long-lasting Graves disease. Arm-PCR with iRepertoire HTBI primers amplified the CDR3 regions for these TCR beta libraries. TCRdb recomputed calls from the multiplex PCR reads with MiXCR, one row per CDR3 protein. The sample lists around 450,000 distinct CDR3 sequences; approximately 21% were seen once. The time point: persistent/refractory GD, antithyroid drugs over 5 years with positive TRAb. PBMCs were the source of the RNA used for TCR sequencing. Here the sequenced sample was peripheral blood mononuclear cells (PBMCs), taken when the disease was refractory, from a patient treated with antithyroid drugs. All receptors come from a female donor with Graves disease.

This clonotype was detected ten times or more. The chain joins TRBV6-1 to TRBJ1-1; possibly TRBD1 for D (5 bases). This CDR3 is built from 16 residues. The V end was cut by 6 bases, the J end by 0 bases, with 17 bases between. Germline V gene sequence: CDR1 MNHNS, CDR2 SASEGT. The CDR3 coding sequence is TGTGCCAGCAGGCGAGGGACGCTGAGCGTGAACACTGAAGCTTTCTTT. The encoded protein is CASRRGTLSVNTEAFF.

This clonotype was recorded many times. J is TRBJ2-3 and V is TRBV28, with 12 bases that match TRBD2. The CDR3 is made up of 16 amino acids. The germline gives CDR1 MDHEN, CDR2 SYDVKM. Trimming cost V 5 bases and J 3 bases; bases outside gene matches: 6. The CDR3 sequence is CASSIRLAGETDTQYF. CDR3 DNA sequence: TGTGCCAGCAGTATCAGACTAGCGGGAGAAACAGATACGCAGTATTTT.

The J gene is TRBJ2-2, the V gene TRBV7-2; 10 nucleotides agree with TRBD1. Germline trimming cut 0 bases from V and 5 bases from J; bases unmatched to any gene: 3. Germline V CDR1 and CDR2: SGHTA, FQGNSA. This CDR3 is built from 16 residues. The CDR3 sequence: CASSLARTGGTGELFF. As DNA, the CDR3 is TGTGCCAGCAGCTTAGCACGGACAGGGGGTACCGGGGAGCTGTTTTTT.

This chain uses TRBV3-1 with TRBJ2-1; D tentatively reads TRBD1 or TRBD2 (6 bases each). V was clipped by 3 bases and J by 7 bases, with 10 bases between them. The CDR3 sequence is 13 residues long. Germline CDR1 LGHDT, CDR2 YNNKEL (reference sequence). Here the CDR3 reads CASSQRGRNEQFF. The CDR3 region has the DNA TGTGCCAGCAGCCAGAGGGGGAGGAATGAGCAGTTCTTC.

This clonotype was observed at least ten times. This chain joins TRBV12-3 or TRBV12-4 and TRBJ2-5; perhaps D is TRBD1 or TRBD2 (6 bases each). The CDR3 spans 13 residues. The V end was cut by 6 bases, the J end by 5 bases, with 13 bases between. As DNA, the CDR3 is TGTGCCAGCAGCTATACAGGGACTGAGACCCAGTACTTC. Translated, it gives CASSYTGTETQYF.

This clonotype was counted many times. This chain joins TRBV11-2 and TRBJ2-5; D may be TRBD2 (5 bases). Trimming cost V 5 bases and J 3 bases, with 13 bases left between them. The CDR3 has 14 amino acids. Germline lookup yields CDR1 SGHAT and CDR2 FQNNGV. CDR3 sequence: CASSHLGLKETQYF. The DNA for the CDR3 is TGTGCCAGCAGCCACCTCGGACTGAAAGAGACCCAGTACTTC.

This clonotype was picked up a small number of times. This rearrangement joins TRBV28 to TRBJ2-2; D is unresolved. Germline values: CDR1 MDHEN, CDR2 SYDVKM. The CDR3 is 11 residues long. V dropped 9 bases and J dropped 5 bases, with 7 bases sitting between them. CDR3 coding DNA: TGTGCCAGTGAGACTACCGGGGAGCTGTTTTTT. The encoded protein is CASETTGELFF.

This clonotype was seen a handful of times. The rearrangement joins TRBV29-1 to TRBJ2-6, with unresolved D. This CDR3 region has 13 residues. CDR1 is SQVTM, CDR2 ANQGSEA, per germline. The ends were cut back, 7 bases at V and 2 bases at J, with 9 bases in the middle. The CDR3 coding sequence is TGCAGCGCTGACTTCGCTGGGGCCAACGTCCTGACTTTC. Its protein is CSADFAGANVLTF. Variable domain in full (rest from reference TRBV29-1 and TRBJ2-6): SAVISQKPSRDICQRGTSLTIQCQVDSQVTMMFWYRQQPGQSLTLIATANQGSEATYESGFVIDKFPISRPNLTFSTLTVSNMSPEDSSIYLCSADFAGANVLTFGAGSRLTVL.

The chain combines TRBV11-2 with TRBJ1-5; D is unclear. The V gene's germline CDR1 is SGHAT and CDR2 FQNNGV. V was clipped by 4 bases and J by 6 bases, with 7 bases between them. The CDR3 extends over 12 amino acids. CDR3 amino acids: CASSYEGQPQHF. The CDR3 DNA is TGTGCCAGCAGCTACGAGGGTCAGCCCCAGCATTTT.

The chain uses TRBV4-1 and TRBJ1-5; tentatively, D is TRBD1 (5 bases). The germline V gene has CDR1 MGHRA and CDR2 YSYEKL. Trimming cost V 0 bases and J 0 bases, with 12 bases left between them. This CDR3 has 17 amino acids. The CDR3 DNA is TGCGCCAGCAGCCAAGAAGCCAGGGCTATTAGCAATCAGCCCCAGCATTTT. It codes for CASSQEARAISNQPQHF.

This clonotype was counted at least ten times. The rearrangement joins TRBV20-1 to TRBJ1-5; D is unclear. The length of the CDR3 is 16 residues. V lost 6 bases to trimming and J lost 0 bases, with 18 bases between them. The germline V gene encodes CDR1 DFQATT and CDR2 SNEGSKA (reference sequence). Written as DNA, the CDR3 is TGCAGTGCCTGGGTGGGAGGGAAGCTTAGCAATCAGCCCCAGCATTTT. Residues: CSAWVGGKLSNQPQHF.

Worth noting for this clonotype: Possible read error: a much larger clone is one base away. The CDR3 sequence: CASSSGQGREAQYF. CDR3 coding DNA: TGTGCCAGCAGCTCCGGACAGGGGCGAGAGGCCCAGTACTTC. J is TRBJ2-5 and V is TRBV7-2; the match to TRBD1 covers 9 bases. This CDR3 is built from 14 residues. The germline gives CDR1 SGHTA, CDR2 FQGNSA.

This clonotype was recorded at least ten times. The chain links TRBV7-6 to TRBJ2-6, with D possibly being TRBD1 (5 bases). The V and J ends lost 3 bases and 2 bases respectively, with 8 bases between them. There are 15 residues in the CDR3. Germline CDR1 and CDR2: SGHVS and FNYEAQ. The CDR3 DNA sequence: TGTGCCAGCAGCTTCCTCAGGGCTGGGGCCAACGTCCTGACTTTC. Translation gives CASSFLRAGANVLTF.

The table lists this clonotype with many counts. The V call is TRBV3-1, the J call TRBJ2-7, with D unresolved. The germline V gene encodes CDR1 LGHDT and CDR2 YNNKEL (reference sequence). This CDR3 region has 13 residues. V was trimmed by 1 base and J by 3 bases, leaving 7 bases between them. CDR3 region: CASSQAVNYEQYF. The DNA for the CDR3 is TGTGCCAGCAGCCAAGCAGTAAACTACGAGCAGTACTTC.